The 14 T cell receptor beta chains below come from one sample, sequenced in a study of blood T cell repertoires in COVID-19 (TCRdb year 2020). The library was obtained by the immunoSEQ multiplex PCR assay. Held by TCRdb, this immuneACCESS table contains in-frame sequences only and omits some clones. Under half of the omission traces to an unresolved V gene where checked; the cause of the rest is unknown. Across this sample there are approximately 300,000 clones, with over 80% seen only once. 3.7% of the sample is in the top ten clones. The material sequenced was peripheral blood. The origin of the receptors is a woman in her 40s with acute or convalescent COVID-19.

This clone was observed once. V is TRBV5-1 and J is TRBJ2-7, with D perhaps matching TRBD2 (5 bases). V was shortened by 0 bases and J by 2 bases, with 6 bases between the two germline ends. This CDR3 comprises 13 residues. Germline assignment: CDR1 SGHRS and CDR2 YFSETQ. CDR3 loop: CASSLGEPYEQYV. CDR3 sequence (DNA): TGCGCCAGCAGCTTGGGGGAGCCCTACGAGCAGTACGTC.

This clone has a single count. This chain joins TRBV19 and TRBJ2-2; D is perhaps TRBD1 (5 bases). Trimming left V 4 bases short and J 10 bases short, with 13 bases between. This CDR3 spans 13 amino acids. In germline, CDR1 is LNHDA, CDR2 SQIVND (reference sequence). CDR3 sequence: CASSTGPDSELFF. The CDR3 DNA is TGTGCCAGTAGTACAGGGCCCGACTCGGAGCTGTTTTTT.

The chain is built from TRBV30 and TRBJ2-4; D perhaps matches TRBD1 (6 bases). Trimming shortened V by 3 bases and J by 7 bases, and 10 bases separated the two germline ends. CDR3 length: 12 amino acids. Germline lookup yields CDR1 GTSNPN and CDR2 SVGIG (reference sequence). CDR3 DNA sequence: TGTGCCTGGAGGGGGGCGGAGAACATTCAGTACTTC. Translation: CAWRGAENIQYF.

The V call is TRBV19, the J call TRBJ1-4; D is possibly TRBD1 (6 bases). The germline V and J ends were trimmed by 6 bases and 3 bases, with 11 bases remaining between them. Germline V gene sequence: CDR1 LNHDA, CDR2 SQIVND (reference sequence). The length of the CDR3 is 14 residues. CDR3 nucleotides: TGTGCCAGTAGACCTCAGGGGTCTAATGAAAAACTGTTTTTT. Amino acids: CASRPQGSNEKLFF.

The rearrangement links TRBV10-3 to TRBJ1-2, with TRBD1 matching 10 bases. The CDR3 is 15 amino acids. Trimming cost V 3 bases and J 8 bases; bases outside gene matches: 9. CDR1 is ENHRY and CDR2 is SYGVKD in the germline V gene. The CDR3, as DNA: TGTGCCATCAGTGACCCCGGGGGACAGGGGCGAGGCTACACCTTC. Its translation is CAISDPGGQGRGYTF.

This sequence joins TRBV19 and TRBJ1-6, with TRBD1 matching over 9 bases. In germline, CDR1 is LNHDA, CDR2 SQIVND (reference sequence). V lost 3 bases and J lost 6; bases outside the gene matches: 6. CDR3 length equals 16 residues. The CDR3 protein is CASSMAQGAANSPLHF. In DNA form, the CDR3 reads TGTGCCAGTAGTATGGCACAGGGGGCCGCTAATTCACCCCTCCACTTT.

This chain uses TRBV5-1 with TRBJ2-3, with 8 bases lining up with TRBD2. Trimming at V came to 8 bases and at J to 4 bases, leaving 6 bases not matched to a gene. Germline CDR1 reads SGHRS; CDR2 reads YFSETQ. CDR3 length: 13 amino acids. CDR3 bases: TGCGCCAGTGCCCGGGGGGGTGCAGATACGCAGTATTTT. Amino acid sequence: CASARGGADTQYF.

This clone showed up many times. This same CDR3 is encoded by further DNA sequences in the sample. J is TRBJ2-2 and V is TRBV9, with TRBD2 as a possible D gene (5 bases). The length of the CDR3 is 12 residues. Trimming left V 7 bases short and J 5 bases short, with 9 bases between. The germline V gene encodes CDR1 SGDLS and CDR2 YYNGEE. CDR3 amino acids: CASSSRTGELFF. CDR3 DNA sequence: TGTGCCAGCTCTAGCCGTACCGGGGAGCTGTTTTTT.

The chain links TRBV6-6 to TRBJ1-2; D gene ambiguous. Trimming left V 0 bases short and J 5 bases short, with 16 bases between. The CDR3 sequence is 16 residues long. Germline V gene sequence: CDR1 MNHNY, CDR2 SVGAGI (reference sequence). The CDR3 sequence: CASSYSSGQATYGYTF. CDR3 DNA: TGTGCCAGCAGTTACTCGAGTGGCCAGGCCACTTATGGCTACACCTTC.

The gene calls are TRBV7-6 and TRBJ1-3, with 9 bases fitting TRBD1. The V gene end was trimmed by 3 bases and the J gene end by 4 bases; junction bases not matched to a gene: 7. CDR1 SGHVS and CDR2 FNYEAQ come from the germline V gene. The CDR3 runs 16 residues. CDR3 residues: CASSLNPGQGGNTIYF. The CDR3 coding sequence is TGTGCCAGCAGCTTGAACCCGGGACAGGGAGGAAACACCATATATTTT.

This sequence joins TRBV7-8 and TRBJ1-2; the D gene is possibly TRBD1 (6 bases). The V and J ends lost 4 bases and 4 bases respectively, with 16 bases between them. The CDR3 is 15 amino acids. From germline, CDR1 is SGHVS and CDR2 FQNEAQ. The DNA for the CDR3 is TGTGCCAGCAGCTCAGGACCGGGGGGGGCCTATGGCTACACCTTC. Amino acids: CASSSGPGGAYGYTF.

This clone was recorded only once. The rearrangement joins TRBV27 to TRBJ2-3; perhaps TRBD1 as D (5 bases). V was pared by 6 bases and J by 2 bases, with 15 bases between. In germline, CDR1 is MNHEY, CDR2 SMNVEV (reference sequence). There are 15 residues in the CDR3. CDR3 amino acids: CASSPGAGNTDTQYF. CDR3 nucleotides: TGTGCCAGCAGCCCTGGGGCAGGGAACACAGATACGCAGTATTTT.

This chain links TRBV6-5 with TRBJ1-6; weak D call: TRBD1 (5 bases). V dropped 6 bases and J dropped 8 bases, with 8 bases sitting between them. The CDR3 sequence is 12 residues long. Germline-derived CDR1 and CDR2 are MNHEY and SVGAGI. As DNA, the CDR3 is TGTGCCAGCAGGAAACAGGATTCACCCCTCCACTTT. Translated, it gives CASRKQDSPLHF.

The chain is built from TRBV13 and TRBJ1-5; TRBD1 matches at 9 bases. The CDR3 has 16 residues. Germline loops: CDR1 PRHDT, CDR2 FYEKMQ (reference sequence). J was trimmed by 5 bases and V by 2 bases; bases with no gene match: 7. DNA of the CDR3: TGTGCCAGCAGCTTATCTTCAACAGGGGGCTATCAGCCCCAGCATTTT. Its translation: CASSLSSTGGYQPQHF.